Below, 16 T cell receptor beta chains from the same sample are listed, as sequenced in a study of cytomegalovirus exposure and HLA in healthy donors. With 60 Vbeta and 13 Jbeta primers, the PCR was carried out. Using immunoSEQ multiplex PCR, the repertoire was profiled, and TCRdb retains in-frame clones only, with some absent. The sample shows 120,000 or so clones, 80% of them seen only once. Material: PBMCs. The receptors here all came from a man aged 25-45 years in good health and CMV-seronegative.

This rearrangement joins TRBV19 to TRBJ1-2, with 10 nucleotides matching TRBD1. This CDR3 is built from 13 residues. From germline, CDR1 is LNHDA and CDR2 SQIVND (reference sequence). V shed 8 bases and J 7 bases; nucleotides not matched to a gene: 7. The CDR3 nucleotides are TGTGCCAGTGGGACAGGGGAAATTCGTGGCTACACCTTC. Translating gives CASGTGEIRGYTF.

The sample holds one count of this clone. CDR3 DNA: TGTGCCAGCAGTTTGCCATCGGGTCAGCCCCAGCATTTT. This codes for CASSLPSGQPQHF. This chain uses TRBV28 with TRBJ1-5; D call uncertain. The V end was cut by 3 bases, the J end by 6 bases, with 9 bases between. The CDR3 contains 13 residues. CDR1 is MDHEN, CDR2 SYDVKM, per germline.

The chain recombines TRBV28 with TRBJ1-1; weak D call: TRBD1 (6 bases). Trimming stripped 6 bases from V and 1 base from J, with 12 bases between. CDR3 size: 14 residues. Looked up from germline, CDR1 is MDHEN and CDR2 is SYDVKM. For the CDR3, the DNA is TGTGCCAGCAGAGGGGGGGGAGCGAACACTGAAGCTTTCTTT. Translation gives CASRGGGANTEAFF. The full variable domain, completed using reference TRBV28 and TRBJ1-1, is DVKVTQSSRYLVKRTGEKVFLECVQDMDHENMFWYRQDPGLGLRLIYFSYDVKMKEKGDIPEGYSVSREKKERFSLILESASTNQTSMYLCASRGGGANTEAFFGQGTRLTVV.

About this clone itself: One end of the junction does not line up with germline, which may come from a read error. The rearrangement uses TRBV7-7 and TRBJ2-3; no firm D call. Germline CDR1 reads SSHAT; CDR2 reads FNYEAQ (reference sequence). This CDR3 has 15 residues. CDR3 residues: CASSLGDSSTDTQYF. CDR3 in DNA: TGTGCTAGCAGCTTAGGAGATTCTAGCACAGATACGCAGTATTTT.

The V and J genes are TRBV7-3 and TRBJ2-3; 9 positions agree with TRBD2. The CDR3 is 15 residues long. The V gene's germline CDR1 is SGHTA and CDR2 FQGTGA. Trimming removed 4 bases from V and 1 base from J; junction bases left unmatched: 3. The CDR3 DNA sequence: TGTGCCAGCAGCTCTCGGACTAGCGGCACAGATACGCAGTATTTT. This sequence encodes CASSSRTSGTDTQYF.

V usage is TRBV27 and J usage is TRBJ2-1; a possible D gene is TRBD2 (6 bases). The CDR3 consists of 18 residues. V lost 2 bases, J lost 1 base, and 18 bases lay in between. The germline V gene has CDR1 MNHEY and CDR2 SMNVEV (reference sequence). The CDR3 protein is CASSLRPRRGSSYNEQFF. CDR3 in DNA: TGTGCCAGCAGTTTACGGCCCCGGCGGGGTAGTTCCTACAATGAGCAGTTCTTC.

The chain uses TRBV28 and TRBJ2-3; TRBD2 matches 7 bases. The germline V gene has CDR1 MDHEN and CDR2 SYDVKM. This CDR3 comprises 14 residues. The V segment lost 3 bases and the J segment 2 bases; nucleotides outside the gene matches: 2. CDR3 bases: TGTGCCAGCAGTTTCCGGGACTACACAGATACGCAGTATTTT. Its protein product is CASSFRDYTDTQYF.

The chain combines TRBV5-1 with TRBJ1-5; 7 bases align to TRBD1. Per the germline V gene, CDR1 is SGHRS and CDR2 is YFSETQ. Unmatched junction bases numbered 5, after V lost 5 bases and J lost 3 bases. The CDR3 contains 14 residues. The CDR3 DNA reads as TGCGCCAGCAGTTTGACAGGGATCAATCAGCCCCAGCATTTT. This sequence encodes CASSLTGINQPQHF.

The V call is TRBV6-5, the J call TRBJ1-1, with 8 bases matching TRBD1. Germline CDR1 and CDR2: MNHEY and SVGAGI. The CDR3 covers 14 residues. The J segment lost 2 bases and the V segment lost 6 bases, leaving 5 bases of the junction unmatched. The CDR3 region is CASSRQGPNTEAFF. In DNA, the CDR3 is TGTGCCAGCAGCCGACAGGGGCCTAACACTGAAGCTTTCTTT.

This chain connects TRBV2 to TRBJ2-7; the D gene is possibly TRBD2 (6 bases). With 8 bases removed from V and 5 bases from J, the gap between germline ends came to 13 bases. The CDR3 is 12 amino acids. CDR1 SNHLY and CDR2 FYNNEI come from the germline V gene. The CDR3 region is CASFAGTHEQYF. Written as DNA, the CDR3 is TGTGCCAGCTTCGCGGGAACCCACGAGCAGTACTTC.

The V and J genes are TRBV10-3 and TRBJ1-3; D uncertain. The ends were cut back, 8 bases at V and 0 bases at J, with 5 bases in the middle. Germline V lookup: CDR1 ENHRY, CDR2 SYGVKD. There are 12 residues in the CDR3. CDR3 amino acids: CAIRGSGNTIYF. CDR3 DNA: TGTGCCATCCGGGGCTCTGGAAACACCATATATTTT.

This chain links TRBV27 with TRBJ2-1; D is ambiguous. CDR3 size: 13 residues. Trimming pared 6 bases from V and 4 bases from J, leaving 10 bases between. The germline CDR1 and CDR2 sequences are MNHEY and SMNVEV (reference sequence). This CDR3 is CASRLTRYNEQFF. DNA for the CDR3: TGTGCCAGCAGACTAACTCGGTACAATGAGCAGTTCTTC.

The rearrangement joins TRBV27 to TRBJ2-2; D possibly corresponds to TRBD2 (6 bases). The CDR3 length is 14 residues. V lost 1 base and J 5 bases, leaving 8 bases between the germline ends. Germline assignment: CDR1 MNHEY and CDR2 SMNVEV (reference sequence). The CDR3 DNA reads as TGTGCCAGCAGTTTATATGGGGGGACCGGGGAGCTGTTTTTT. Its protein is CASSLYGGTGELFF.

Remarks on this clone: One end of the junction fails to match germline, which may point to a read error. J is TRBJ1-2 and V is TRBV6-5; D remains unclear. The CDR3 extends over 15 amino acids. Per the germline V gene, CDR1 is MNHEY and CDR2 is SVGAGI. The chain's CDR3 is CASSYSTRVHYGYPF. The CDR3 DNA sequence: TGTGCCAGCAGTTACTCAACGAGGGTCCACTATGGCTACCCCTTC.

The rearrangement uses TRBV27 and TRBJ2-7, with 9 positions matching TRBD1. Trimming removed 5 bases from V and 4 bases from J; junction bases left unmatched: 3. In germline, CDR1 is MNHEY, CDR2 SMNVEV (reference sequence). CDR3 length equals 13 residues. CDR3 loop: CASSPDRGYEQYF. CDR3 nucleotides: TGTGCCAGCAGTCCGGACAGGGGTTACGAGCAGTACTTC.

This clone was seen a handful of times. This chain links TRBV6-1 with TRBJ1-5; D is undetermined. Trimming took off 2 bases at V and 0 bases at J, with 8 bases between the two ends. The CDR3 totals 15 residues. Germline V gene sequence: CDR1 MNHNS, CDR2 SASEGT. CDR3 bases: TGTGCCAGCAGTGAATTACACCTTAGCAATCAGCCCCAGCATTTT. Its translation: CASSELHLSNQPQHF.